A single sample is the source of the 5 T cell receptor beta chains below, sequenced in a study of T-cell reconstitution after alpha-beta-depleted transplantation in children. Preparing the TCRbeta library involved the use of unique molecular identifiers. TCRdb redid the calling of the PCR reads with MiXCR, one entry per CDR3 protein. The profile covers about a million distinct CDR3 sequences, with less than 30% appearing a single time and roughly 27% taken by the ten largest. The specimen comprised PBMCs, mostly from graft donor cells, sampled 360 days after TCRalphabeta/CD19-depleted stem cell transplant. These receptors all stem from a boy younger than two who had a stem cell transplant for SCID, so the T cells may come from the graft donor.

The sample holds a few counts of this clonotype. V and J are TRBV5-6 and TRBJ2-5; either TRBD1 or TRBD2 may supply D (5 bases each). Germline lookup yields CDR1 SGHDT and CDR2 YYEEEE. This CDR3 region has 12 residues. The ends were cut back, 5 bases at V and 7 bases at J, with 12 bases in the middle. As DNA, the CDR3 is TGTGCCAGCAGGACTTGGGACGGGACCCAGTACTTC. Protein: CASRTWDGTQYF.

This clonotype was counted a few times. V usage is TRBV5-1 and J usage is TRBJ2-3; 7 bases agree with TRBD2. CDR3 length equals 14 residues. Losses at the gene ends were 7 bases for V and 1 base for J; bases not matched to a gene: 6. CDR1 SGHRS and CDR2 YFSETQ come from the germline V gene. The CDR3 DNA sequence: TGCGCCAGCCGGGGGGATCCCCGCACAGATACGCAGTATTTT. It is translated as CASRGDPRTDTQYF.

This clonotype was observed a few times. The CDR3: CASSQTTTGGNTGELFF. CDR3 DNA sequence: TGTGCCAGCAGCCAGACCACGACAGGGGGAAATACCGGGGAGCTGTTTTTT. V and J are TRBV4-2 and TRBJ2-2; 9 positions match TRBD1. Germline CDR1 and CDR2: LGHNA and YNFKEQ. The CDR3 totals 17 residues. V shed 3 bases, J shed 5 bases, and the junction held 10 bases outside the gene matches.

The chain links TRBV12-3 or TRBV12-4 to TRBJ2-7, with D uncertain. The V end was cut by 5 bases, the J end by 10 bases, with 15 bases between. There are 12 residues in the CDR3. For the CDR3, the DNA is TGTGCCAGCAGTCCGGACGAACGAGAACAGTACTTC. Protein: CASSPDEREQYF.

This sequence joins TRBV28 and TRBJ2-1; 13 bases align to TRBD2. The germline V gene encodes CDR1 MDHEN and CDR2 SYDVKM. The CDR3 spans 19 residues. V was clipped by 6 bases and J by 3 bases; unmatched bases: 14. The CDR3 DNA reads TGTGCCAGCAGATTGTATTTACGGACTAGCGGGAGTAGCTACAATGAGCAGTTCTTC. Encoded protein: CASRLYLRTSGSSYNEQFF.